The following is a T cell receptor (beta chain) sequence with its context. This clonotype was counted many times. It lacks a known antigen. Base-call qualities are not available, and no considerably larger clone is one nucleotide away. Amplification of TCR beta CDR3 regions was carried out from RNA transcripts. The TCR CDR3 was subjected to a first round of RT-PCR using the HTBI primer set and the Qiagen OneStep RT-PCR kit. Libraries were constructed in a second round of multiplex PCR, after which size selection and purification were performed. Sequencing of the libraries was done on an Illumina HiSeq2000 using paired-end 100 bp reads. The original pipeline was this. SOAPnuke was used to process the raw data, throwing out any read that contained adapters or uncalled bases, had a mean Phred below 15, or lacked an exact constant-primer or identifier match. High-quality paired reads were merged with COPE v1.2.5, and unique nucleotide sequences were defined as clonotypes. MiTCR v1.1 was used to align clonotypes to the IMGT TRBV, TRBD and TRBJ reference segments. The analysis was restricted to V-J combinations with a frequency above 0.0001, which together covered 98% to 99.2% of the repertoires. A TCS score was defined as the ratio between F50 (clonal expansion) and ExV (chaos), using BLOSUM62-based TCRdist between CDR3 peptides within each V-J. Welch's t-statistics and random forest reduced roughly 530 V-J features to fewer than 15, which were used in a naive Bayes classifier (R e1071). In-frame beta chains were kept once TCRdb had trimmed the public reads at Q25 with fastp and called clones with MiXCR. When rows share a CDR3 protein, they turn into one entry using the most common DNA and genes. What appears here as the V and J calls and clone size reflects TCRdb's work, not the paper's. The sample table holds more than 300,000 distinct CDR3 sequences, of which under 15% were seen once. Clones ranked in the top ten supply around a tenth of the sample.

This entry belongs to a study of T cells in Graves' hyperthyroidism and ophthalmopathy (dated by TCRdb to between 2017 and 2020). A note on the overall study: Peripheral blood samples were taken at initial diagnosis, before any treatment was given. TCR V-J signatures able to tell the groups apart were searched for in a discovery cohort of some 100 patients, of whom more than 40 had Graves' ophthalmopathy and 55 to 60 had stable Graves' hyperthyroidism. Prospective prediction of ophthalmopathy was tested in an independent validation cohort of 18 to 20 hyperthyroidism patients and around 16 patients who later progressed to ophthalmopathy. The roughly 91 discovery patients were randomly split 7:3 into training and test sets. The study also compared thyroid tissue and blood T-cell repertoires from a handful of Graves' hyperthyroidism patients. Following sampling, methimazole starting at 30 mg daily was given to hyperthyroidism patients, and high-dose intravenous methylprednisolone was given to ophthalmopathy patients. According to the paper, TCR Vbeta CDR3 sequencing was carried out on over 130 peripheral blood samples, which came from around 43 ophthalmopathy, some 73 hyperthyroidism and some 17 progressor patients. Overall results and qualifications from the work: Most expanded thyroid clonotypes (frequency above 0.001) were also detected in blood, a finding suggesting that blood repertoires may reflect thyroid immune responses. In cross-validation, a model built on a 13 V-J signature told ophthalmopathy apart from stable hyperthyroidism with under 90% sensitivity and approximately 81% specificity, and in testing the same model reached 80%/75%. Sample size was not statistically predetermined, and investigators were not blinded to group allocation. In validation, the model predicted progression to ophthalmopathy with roughly 66% sensitivity and 72% to 75% specificity, a median of around 6.6 months before onset.

Graves' hyperthyroidism was defined as stable when no progression to ophthalmopathy occurred over 18 months of follow-up. Hyperthyroidism patients were aged 18 to 65 years and newly diagnosed, with disease duration of less than 2 months. The study excluded patients with uncontrolled infections, other autoimmune diseases, pregnancy or lactation. Diagnoses were established on the basis of clinical symptoms, serum thyroxine and TRAb, thyroid ultrasound, and orbital computed tomography. PBMCs were isolated from 10 ml of fresh peripheral blood by Ficoll-Paque density gradient centrifugation. Total RNA was extracted using Trizol reagent, and RNA quality was assessed on an Agilent 2100 Bioanalyzer. V is clipped by 3 bases and J by 11 bases, and the sequence between their germline boundaries is 16 bases long. Sequences KGHSH (CDR1) and LQKENI (CDR2) are obtained from the germline V gene. The CDR3 measures 13 amino acids from cysteine to phenylalanine. Only the CDR3 part of the read is kept: 39 bases, read in frame from the first base.

This chain joins TRBV18 to TRBJ1-1; the D segment cannot be called with confidence. What was sequenced was blood. The receptor was derived from a young woman with Graves' hyperthyroidism. CDR3 region: CASSPPSVGNAFF. The DNA sequence is given as TGTGCCAGCTCACCGCCCTCCGTGGGGAACGCTTTCTTT.